The 29 T cell receptor beta chains below all came from one sample that was sequenced in a study of shared clonotypes between healthy human individuals. Using immunoSEQ multiplex PCR, the repertoire was profiled, and TCRdb retains in-frame clones only, with some absent. The repertoire holds some 2.3 million clones, with approximately 93% as singletons. Sequenced input: naive CD4+ T cells from PBMCs. Subset: CD45RA+ positively selected. These receptors all stem from a man aged 18-30 years in good health. Some clones in this sample may be carry-over from other donors' samples.

The rearrangement joins TRBV9 to TRBJ2-3; D is unclear. This CDR3 contains 16 residues. The V and J ends lost 0 bases and 2 bases respectively, with 13 bases between them. From germline, CDR1 is SGDLS and CDR2 YYNGEE. CDR3 sequence reads: CASSVGGRKNTDTQYF. The CDR3 bases are TGTGCCAGCAGCGTAGGAGGACGGAAGAACACAGATACGCAGTATTTT.

The J gene is TRBJ2-1, the V gene TRBV27, with D perhaps TRBD1 (5 bases). The germline V gene encodes CDR1 MNHEY and CDR2 SMNVEV (reference sequence). The CDR3 is 12 amino acids. The germline V and J ends were trimmed by 4 bases and 12 bases, with 13 bases remaining between them. The CDR3 sequence is CASSSSTQGQFF. CDR3 sequence (DNA): TGTGCCAGCAGTTCATCGACCCAGGGGCAGTTCTTC.

The chain has TRBV6-1 and TRBJ2-1; TRBD2 agrees at 7 bases. V lost 7 bases and J lost 5; bases outside the gene matches: 11. Per germline, CDR1 MNHNS and CDR2 SASEGT. There are 15 residues in the CDR3. CDR3 DNA: TGTGCCAGCATTAGAGCGGGGACGACCCACAATGAGCAGTTCTTC. Amino acid sequence: CASIRAGTTHNEQFF.

The rearrangement joins TRBV27 to TRBJ1-4; D remains ambiguous. CDR3 length: 16 residues. With 5 bases removed from V and 0 bases from J, the gap between germline ends came to 13 bases. Germline CDR1 is MNHEY and CDR2 is SMNVEV (reference sequence). In DNA form, the CDR3 reads TGTGCCAGCAGTCCCCTTCCCAGCGCAACTAATGAAAAACTGTTTTTT. Protein product: CASSPLPSATNEKLFF.

This clone has more than one count but fewer than ten. This chain joins TRBV7-3 and TRBJ2-6; weak D call: TRBD1 (5 bases). CDR1 and CDR2 (germline): SGHTA, FQGTGA. CDR3 length: 13 amino acids. V lost 8 bases and J 0 bases, leaving 5 bases between the germline ends. The CDR3 spells CASGASGANVLTF. The CDR3, as DNA: TGTGCCAGCGGGGCCTCTGGGGCCAACGTCCTGACTTTC.

The V and J genes are TRBV5-6 and TRBJ2-7; 8 bases line up with TRBD2. CDR1 SGHDT and CDR2 YYEEEE come from the germline V gene. This CDR3 spans 16 amino acids. The J segment lost 0 bases and the V segment lost 7 bases, leaving 12 bases of the junction unmatched. The CDR3 DNA reads TGTGCCAGCCACGGGAGGGAGGGTGGGCACTCCTACGAGCAGTACTTC. It translates to CASHGREGGHSYEQYF.

The CDR3 protein is CASNIGALSYNEQFF. CDR3 DNA: TGTGCCAGCAACATTGGCGCTCTTTCCTACAATGAGCAGTTCTTC. The gene calls are TRBV2 and TRBJ2-1; D ambiguous. Germline assignment: CDR1 SNHLY and CDR2 FYNNEI. The V and J ends lost 7 bases and 1 base respectively, with 14 bases between them. This CDR3 is 15 amino acids long.

There are a few counts of this clone. The chain uses TRBV7-3 and TRBJ1-1; no reliable D call. Trimming removed 2 bases at V and 0 bases at J, with 4 bases between. The length of the CDR3 is 13 residues. The V gene's germline CDR1 is SGHTA and CDR2 FQGTGA. DNA of the CDR3: TGTGCCAGCAGCTTATGGGTGAACACTGAAGCTTTCTTT. It encodes CASSLWVNTEAFF.

This clone was seen once. This chain joins TRBV9 and TRBJ2-7; D is ambiguous. This CDR3 has 15 residues. Trimming pared 1 base from V and 0 bases from J, leaving 11 bases between. The V gene's germline CDR1 is SGDLS and CDR2 YYNGEE. CDR3 sequence (DNA): TGTGCCAGCAGCGTATCCGGGCATAGCTCCTACGAGCAGTACTTC. Translated: CASSVSGHSSYEQYF.

V and J are TRBV5-1 and TRBJ1-4, with unresolved D. The ends were cut back, 6 bases at V and 7 bases at J, with 19 bases in the middle. This CDR3 is 15 amino acids long. Germline assignment: CDR1 SGHRS and CDR2 YFSETQ. The CDR3 region has the DNA TGCGCCAGCACCCCCGGATCAGGTCTGGCTGAAAAACTGTTTTTT. The encoded protein is CASTPGSGLAEKLFF.

The rearrangement uses TRBV28 and TRBJ2-1, with D hard to call. The CDR3 is 14 residues long. CDR1 is MDHEN and CDR2 is SYDVKM in the germline V gene. Deletions cut 1 base from V and 5 bases from J, with 9 bases between. CDR3 nucleotide sequence: TGTGCCAGCAGTTTATCCCCCGCAGACAATGAGCAGTTCTTC. This codes for CASSLSPADNEQFF.

Turning to this clone: Other DNA variants within this sample encode the same CDR3. The chain's CDR3 is CASSLVVGSQETQYF. The DNA of the CDR3 is TGCGCCAGCAGCTTGGTTGTAGGGAGCCAAGAGACCCAGTACTTC. The genes are TRBV5-1 and TRBJ2-5; D is perhaps TRBD2 (5 bases). The V and J ends lost 0 bases and 1 base respectively, with 10 bases between them. Germline-derived CDR1 and CDR2 are SGHRS and YFSETQ. This CDR3 is built from 15 residues.

Note on this clone: The sample carries other DNA sequences with the same CDR3. The J gene is TRBJ1-2, the V gene TRBV9; D is unresolved. V was shortened by 0 bases and J by 5 bases, with 8 bases between the two germline ends. CDR1 and CDR2 (germline): SGDLS, YYNGEE. CDR3 length equals 13 residues. CDR3 residues: CASSVAADYGYTF. CDR3 nucleotide sequence: TGTGCCAGCAGCGTAGCGGCGGATTATGGCTACACCTTC.

The table lists this clone with a count of one. V usage is TRBV5-1 and J usage is TRBJ1-1; TRBD1 matches 11 bases. Germline V gene data show CDR1 as SGHRS and CDR2 as YFSETQ. The V and J ends lost 0 bases and 1 base, in that order; junction bases with no gene match: 5. CDR3 length: 17 amino acids. CDR3 in amino acids: CASSLGTGGEWNTEAFF. The DNA of the CDR3 is TGCGCCAGCAGCTTGGGGACAGGGGGCGAGTGGAACACTGAAGCTTTCTTT.

About this clone itself: Other DNA sequences in this sample translate to the same CDR3. The rearrangement uses TRBV28 and TRBJ2-2; the match to TRBD1 covers 8 bases. CDR3 length: 13 residues. Per germline, CDR1 MDHEN and CDR2 SYDVKM. V shed 8 bases, J shed 6 bases, and the junction held 5 bases outside the gene matches. CDR3 in amino acids: CASGQGGSGELFF. The CDR3 nucleotides are TGTGCCAGCGGACAGGGTGGTTCCGGGGAGCTGTTTTTT.

The chain recombines TRBV28 with TRBJ2-6; 10 bases are shared with TRBD1. Unmatched junction bases numbered 8, after V lost 5 bases and J lost 4 bases. This CDR3 comprises 17 residues. From germline, CDR1 is MDHEN and CDR2 SYDVKM. The CDR3 sequence: CASSPLGQGTGANVLTF. In DNA, the CDR3 is TGTGCCAGCAGTCCCCTGGGACAGGGGACCGGGGCCAACGTCCTGACTTTC.

CDR3 bases: TGCGCCAGCAGCCGGGGTGCGGCCACGGGTTACAATGAGCAGTTCTTC. This sequence encodes CASSRGAATGYNEQFF. The rearrangement uses TRBV5-1 and TRBJ2-1; a weak D match, TRBD2 (5 bases). Trimming took 4 bases from V and 4 from J, leaving 18 bases between them. The germline gives CDR1 SGHRS, CDR2 YFSETQ. This CDR3 contains 16 residues.

With respect to this clone: Within the sample, other DNA sequences also encode this same CDR3. The V call is TRBV28, the J call TRBJ2-7; no definite D call. Trimming left V 5 bases short and J 3 bases short, with 11 bases between. Germline CDR1 is MDHEN and CDR2 is SYDVKM. CDR3 length: 13 residues. The CDR3 region has the DNA TGTGCCAGCAGTCCGGGCCCCCACTACGAGCAGTACTTC. It encodes CASSPGPHYEQYF.

The chain joins TRBV5-1 to TRBJ1-1; tentatively, D is TRBD1 (5 bases). Germline CDR1 SGHRS, CDR2 YFSETQ. Trimming stripped 3 bases from V and 0 bases from J, with 21 bases between. The length of the CDR3 is 18 residues. The CDR3 region is CASSYLAGGKTLNTEAFF. CDR3 nucleotides: TGCGCCAGCAGCTATCTAGCGGGGGGAAAGACGCTGAACACTGAAGCTTTCTTT.

This rearrangement joins TRBV7-2 to TRBJ1-1; D call uncertain. This CDR3 comprises 13 residues. With 5 bases removed from V and 4 bases from J, the gap between germline ends came to 11 bases. The germline V gene encodes CDR1 SGHTA and CDR2 FQGNSA. CDR3 protein: CASSAGGITEAFF. The CDR3 DNA reads as TGTGCCAGCAGCGCAGGCGGGATCACTGAAGCTTTCTTT.

This clone was observed once. This chain joins TRBV21-1 and TRBJ1-1. TRBV21-1 represents a pseudogene. The CDR3 is 14 residues long. The CDR3 coding sequence is TGTGCCAGCAGCTTTCAGGGAGCCAGGACTGAAGCTTTCTTT. Translating it yields CASSFQGARTEAFF.

The genes are TRBV18 and TRBJ2-5, with TRBD2 identical over 13 bases. The CDR3 is 17 residues long. Germline CDR1 reads KGHSH; CDR2 reads LQKENI. Trimming cost V 6 bases and J 2 bases; bases outside gene matches: 9. CDR3 nucleotides: TGTGCCAGCTCCACCCGCGGACTAGCGGGAGCTCAAGAGACCCAGTACTTC. The encoded protein is CASSTRGLAGAQETQYF.

This clone was recorded a few times. The V call is TRBV28, the J call TRBJ1-1, with D unresolved. Germline lookup yields CDR1 MDHEN and CDR2 SYDVKM. Trimming left V 3 bases short and J 6 bases short, with 8 bases between. There are 12 residues in the CDR3. The CDR3: CASSFRSPEAFF. The DNA for the CDR3 is TGTGCCAGCAGTTTCAGGAGCCCTGAAGCTTTCTTT.

The rearrangement links TRBV18 to TRBJ2-7; 8 nucleotides line up with TRBD1. J gave up 3 bases and V 5 bases, and 9 bases lay outside the gene matches. Germline CDR1 and CDR2: KGHSH and LQKENI. The CDR3 totals 15 residues. CDR3 nucleotide sequence: TGTGCCAGCTCATCCTCGGACAGGGATATCTACGAGCAGTACTTC. Residues: CASSSSDRDIYEQYF. Full variable domain (remainder filled in from reference TRBV18 and TRBJ2-7): NAGVMQNPRHLVRRRGQEARLRCSPMKGHSHVYWYRQLPEEGLKFMVYLQKENIIDESGMPKERFSAEFPKEGPSILRIQQVVRGDSAAYFCASSSSDRDIYEQYFGPGTRLTVT.

The J gene is TRBJ2-7, the V gene TRBV28, with 12 bases aligning to TRBD2. The junction had 4 bases not matched to a gene; V was cut back by 7 bases and J by 3 bases. Germline V gene data show CDR1 as MDHEN and CDR2 as SYDVKM. This CDR3 spans 14 amino acids. The CDR3: CASTLLAGGYEQYF. The DNA of the CDR3 is TGTGCCAGCACCCTACTAGCGGGAGGCTACGAGCAGTACTTC.

The chain has TRBV2 and TRBJ2-1; 8 nucleotides align to TRBD2. The junction had 11 bases not matched to a gene; V was cut back by 3 bases and J by 7 bases. Germline CDR1 is SNHLY and CDR2 is FYNNEI. The CDR3 runs 16 residues. The CDR3 bases are TGTGCCAGCAGTGATGAAGGGCCCCGCGGGGGGAATGAGCAGTTCTTC. Translated: CASSDEGPRGGNEQFF.

The chain is built from TRBV6-1 and TRBJ2-7; TRBD2 aligns across 14 bases. The junction had 5 bases not matched to a gene; V was cut back by 7 bases and J by 3 bases. Looked up from germline, CDR1 is MNHNS and CDR2 is SASEGT. This CDR3 is 15 amino acids long. CDR3 in DNA: TGTGCCAGCACTGGGGGACTAGCGGGAGTCTACGAGCAGTACTTC. Translated: CASTGGLAGVYEQYF.

The V call is TRBV6-1, the J call TRBJ1-3; no clear D gene. Looked up from germline, CDR1 is MNHNS and CDR2 is SASEGT. V lost 0 bases and J lost 7, with 10 bases in between. This CDR3 spans 14 amino acids. CDR3 nucleotide sequence: TGTGCCAGCAGTGAAGCGGGCGGCGGGAACACCATATATTTT. It yields the protein CASSEAGGGNTIYF.

The chain couples TRBV28 to TRBJ1-1; the D gene is possibly TRBD1 (6 bases). Germline V CDR1 and CDR2: MDHEN, SYDVKM. The CDR3 covers 14 residues. The ends were cut back, 4 bases at V and 11 bases at J, with 20 bases in the middle. The DNA of the CDR3 is TGTGCCAGCAGTTACCAGGGGTGGGCACCGTCCGCTTTCTTT. This codes for CASSYQGWAPSAFF.